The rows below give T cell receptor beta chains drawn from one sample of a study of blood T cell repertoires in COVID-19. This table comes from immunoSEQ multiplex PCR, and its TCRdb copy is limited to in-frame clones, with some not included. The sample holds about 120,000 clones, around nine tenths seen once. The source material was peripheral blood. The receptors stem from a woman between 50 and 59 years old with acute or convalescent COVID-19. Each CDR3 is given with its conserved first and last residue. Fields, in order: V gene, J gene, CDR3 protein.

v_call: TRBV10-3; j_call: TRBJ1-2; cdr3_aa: CASTPRFNYGYTF
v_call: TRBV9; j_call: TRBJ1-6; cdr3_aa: CASSLSDWTENSPLHF
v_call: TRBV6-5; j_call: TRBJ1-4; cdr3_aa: CASIRSGVEKLFF
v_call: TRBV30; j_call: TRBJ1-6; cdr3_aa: CAWSVLAGTGRGGLHF
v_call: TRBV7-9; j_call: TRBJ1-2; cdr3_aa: CASTSSGYGYTF
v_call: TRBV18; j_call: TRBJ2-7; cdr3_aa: CASSRGTSGNYEQYF
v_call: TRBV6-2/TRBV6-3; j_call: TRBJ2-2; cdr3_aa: CASSYTYSTGELFF
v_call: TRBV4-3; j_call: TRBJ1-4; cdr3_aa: CASSQDLTAATNEKLFF
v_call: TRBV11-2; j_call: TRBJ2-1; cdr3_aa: CASSLSVGDSYNEQFF
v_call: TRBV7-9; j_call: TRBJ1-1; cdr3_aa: CASSLSVVTEAFF
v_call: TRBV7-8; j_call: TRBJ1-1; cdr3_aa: CASRRGGNTEAFF
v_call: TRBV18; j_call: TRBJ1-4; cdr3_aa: CASSRAWDSNEKLFF
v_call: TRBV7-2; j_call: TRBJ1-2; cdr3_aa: CASSLARQLQGYTF
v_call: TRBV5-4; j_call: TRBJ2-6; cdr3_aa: CASSLPRGTAGANVLTF
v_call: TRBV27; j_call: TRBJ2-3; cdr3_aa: CATSLRVSTDTQYF